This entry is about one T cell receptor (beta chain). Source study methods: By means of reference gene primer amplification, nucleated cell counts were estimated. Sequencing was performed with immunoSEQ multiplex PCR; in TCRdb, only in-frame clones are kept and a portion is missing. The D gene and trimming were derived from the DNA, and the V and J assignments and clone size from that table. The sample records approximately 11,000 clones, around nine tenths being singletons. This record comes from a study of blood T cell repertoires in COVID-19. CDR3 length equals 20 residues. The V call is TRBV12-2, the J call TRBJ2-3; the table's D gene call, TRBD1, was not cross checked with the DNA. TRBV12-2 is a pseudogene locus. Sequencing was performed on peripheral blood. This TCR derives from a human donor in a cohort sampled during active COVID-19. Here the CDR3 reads CASRLGGTGGWCKGSDTQYF. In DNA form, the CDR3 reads TGTGCAAGTCGCTTAGGTGGGACAGGGGGCTGGTGTAAGGGATCAGATACGCAGTATTTT.